This T cell receptor (beta chain) was retrieved from a study of blood T cell repertoires in COVID-19. Overall study context: Samples taken during acute and convalescent COVID-19 were collected in the United States, Italy and Spain.

The data were produced by immunoSEQ multiplex PCR, yet TCRdb's version contains in-frame clones alone and is incomplete. The sample carries around 250,000 clones, 90% recorded once. Sequencing was done on a sample of PBMCs or T cells enriched from blood (not recorded which). This receptor was obtained from a man between 50 and 59 years old who had been exposed to COVID-19.

CDR3 in amino acids: CASSPGTGETQYF. CDR3 bases: TGTGCCAGCAGCCCCGGGACAGGAGAGACCCAGTACTTC. This chain links TRBV7-3 with TRBJ2-5; 8 bases are a match to TRBD1. V lost 5 bases to trimming and J lost 4 bases; unmatched junction nucleotides: 3. CDR3 size: 13 residues. The germline V gene has CDR1 SGHTA and CDR2 FQGTGA.